This T cell receptor beta chain was obtained from a study of blood T cells in healthy people across ages. Study at large: Template switching picked up about one barcoded beta molecule for each two T cells.

The authors ran a second PCR of about 6 to 11 cycles using a sample-barcoded 5' primer and a J-beta primer mix. All samples yielded 2.5 million or more CDR3-containing paired-end reads. Each CDR3 protein gets one entry after TCRdb re-called the 5' RACE reads with MiXCR. Here the sample spans approximately 1.5 million distinct CDR3 sequences, around 40% being singletons. Peripheral blood samples of 9 to 10 milliliters were drawn from each donor. The TCR comes from a woman under 30 in good health. Sequenced input: blood.

CDR3 coding DNA: TGCGCCAGCAGCCAGATGTCCCAGGGTAACTATGGCTACACCTTC. Amino acid sequence: CASSQMSQGNYGYTF. The V gene is TRBV4-3, the J gene TRBJ1-2; the D gene is possibly TRBD1 (5 bases). In germline, CDR1 is LGHNA, CDR2 YSLEER. The V end was cut by 3 bases, the J end by 1 base, with 12 bases between. The CDR3 has 15 residues.